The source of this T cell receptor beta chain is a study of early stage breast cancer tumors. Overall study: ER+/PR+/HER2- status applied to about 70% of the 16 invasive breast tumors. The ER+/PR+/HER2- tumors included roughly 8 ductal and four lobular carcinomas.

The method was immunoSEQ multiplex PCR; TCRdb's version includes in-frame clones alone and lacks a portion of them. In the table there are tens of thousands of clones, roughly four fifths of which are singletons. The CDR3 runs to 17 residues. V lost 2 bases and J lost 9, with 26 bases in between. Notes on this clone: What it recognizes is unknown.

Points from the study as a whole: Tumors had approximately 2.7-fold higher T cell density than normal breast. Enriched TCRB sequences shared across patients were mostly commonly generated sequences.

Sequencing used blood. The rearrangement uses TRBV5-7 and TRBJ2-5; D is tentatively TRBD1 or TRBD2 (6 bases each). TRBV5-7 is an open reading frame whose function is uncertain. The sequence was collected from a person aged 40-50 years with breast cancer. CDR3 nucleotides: TGTGCCAGCAGCTTAGAGGGGCCCCGCACATGTCGGGGGCCCCAGTACTTC. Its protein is CASSLEGPRTCRGPQYF.